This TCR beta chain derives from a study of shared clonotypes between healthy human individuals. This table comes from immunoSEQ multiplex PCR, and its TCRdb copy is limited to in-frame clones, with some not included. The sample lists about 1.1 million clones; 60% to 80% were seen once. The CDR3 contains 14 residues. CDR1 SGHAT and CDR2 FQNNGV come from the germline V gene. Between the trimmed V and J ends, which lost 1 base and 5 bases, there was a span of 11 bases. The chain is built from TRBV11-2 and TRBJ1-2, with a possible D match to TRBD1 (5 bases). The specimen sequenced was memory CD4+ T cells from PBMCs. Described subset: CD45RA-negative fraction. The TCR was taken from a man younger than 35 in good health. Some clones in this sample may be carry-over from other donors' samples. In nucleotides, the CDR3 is TGTGCCAGCAGCTTAGGGGGCGCCGGATATGGCTACACCTTC. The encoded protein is CASSLGGAGYGYTF. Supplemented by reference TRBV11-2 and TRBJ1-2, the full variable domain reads EAGVAQSPRYKIIEKRQSVAFWCNPISGHATLYWYQQILGQGPKLLIQFQNNGVVDDSQLPKDRFSAERLKGVDSTLKIQPAKLEDSAVYLCASSLGGAGYGYTFGSGTRLTVV.